This T cell receptor (beta chain) was recorded in a study of blood T cell repertoires in COVID-19. Study-wide context: Whether acute or convalescent, the COVID-19 samples came from the United States, Italy and Spain. PBMCs, B-cell-depleted T cells, or T cells were the source of the cDNA or gDNA that made up the material.

Across about 22 US areas, participants ranged in age from about 18 to 90 years. Repertoires were generated with immunoSEQ multiplex PCR, while TCRdb's copy carries only in-frame clones and drops some. Of more than 250,000 clones in the sample, around 87% were seen once. Germline V lookup: CDR1 SGHRS, CDR2 YFSETQ. This CDR3 contains 14 residues. Trimming took 6 bases from V and 3 from J; bases not matched to a gene: 8. Sequencing input: PBMCs or T cells enriched from blood (not recorded which). The chain links TRBV5-1 to TRBJ1-2, with 7 positions matching TRBD1. The clonotype comes from a woman in her twenties or thirties who had recovered from COVID-19. CDR3 amino acids: CASMEGAGDYGYTF. DNA of the CDR3: TGCGCCAGCATGGAGGGGGCCGGCGACTATGGCTACACCTTC.